This T cell receptor beta chain was identified in a study of naive and memory T cell subsets. Broader study findings: Potentially, T cell activation and differentiation skew this RNA-based measurement.

Amplification of ligated cDNA took four PCR rounds with SP2 and nested alpha and beta constant primers. MiXCR, run by TCRdb on the 5' RACE reads, gives a single entry per CDR3 protein. The sample lists about 60,000 distinct CDR3 sequences, 6.5% to 9% occurring once. From germline, CDR1 is MNHEY and CDR2 SMNVEV (reference sequence). The CDR3 is made up of 13 amino acids. V lost 3 bases, J lost 5 bases, and 7 bases lay in between. An oligonucleotide containing a UMI was ligated to the 3' end of TCR cDNA. Unsorted total RNA, roughly 1 to 1000 ng, was DNase treated before reverse transcription. A word on this clonotype: As yet, its antigen is unknown.

The rearrangement joins TRBV27 to TRBJ2-2, with D possibly being TRBD2 (5 bases). The sequence was collected from a female donor in good health. This CDR3 reads CASSFSVTGELFF. The CDR3 bases are TGTGCCAGCAGTTTTAGCGTGACCGGGGAGCTGTTTTTT.